This record looks at one T cell receptor (beta chain) sequence and its context. Its antigen remains unknown. Collected material from alopecia areata patients comprised lesional scalp punch biopsies and peripheral blood. The CDR3 is 15 amino acids. Trimming stripped 2 bases from V and 5 bases from J, with 15 bases between. cDNA serving as the sequencing template came from extracted, reverse transcribed RNA. Assay: immunoSEQ multiplex PCR; the TCRdb copy retains only in-frame clones and omits some. This table has more than 90,000 clones, around two fifths appearing once. The sample originates from a study of CD8+ T cells in alopecia areata. About the study: Treated patients were dosed with oral tofacitinib, taking 5 to 10 mg twice daily. Study-level findings and limits: Elevated clonality characterized lesional scalp relative to normal scalp, particularly in alopecia totalis/universalis. TCR sharing was clearer in mice than between patients, perhaps partly owing to patient HLA diversity.

The chain uses TRBV23-1 and TRBJ1-1; D might be TRBD1 (5 bases). TRBV23-1 is filed as an ORF, its function uncertain. The clonotype was recovered from a human donor with alopecia areata. Sequences were obtained from CD4+ T cells sorted from blood. CDR3 loop: CASSQGRGRYTEAFF. The CDR3 coding sequence is TGCGCCAGCAGTCAAGGCCGGGGCCGATATACTGAAGCTTTCTTT.